This T cell receptor (beta chain) comes out of a study of T cell responses to AZD1222 COVID-19 vaccine. Background on the study: Samples with a second dose at about 4 or about 12 weeks were pooled together.

Assay used: immunoSEQ multiplex PCR; TCRdb lists only in-frame clones, some missing. The repertoire holds some 130,000 clones, with about 90% as singletons. The V gene lost 2 bases and the J gene lost 5 bases, with 4 bases spanning the gap. The CDR3 length is 11 residues. Germline lookup yields CDR1 MDHEN and CDR2 SYDVKM. Comments on this clone: Its antigen is unknown.

Study-wide results and caveats: Females outnumbered males among donors, who were mostly white British; clonal diversity was possibly underestimated. As reported, nearly half of all spike-specific TCRs target variant regions that are unmutated. Increases in Spike-specific TCR breadth and depth were seen after two AZD1222 doses.

The sequencing here drew on peripheral blood, taken on day 0 of AZD1222 vaccination. This chain connects TRBV28 to TRBJ2-7; D ambiguous. The source is an adult in good health. CDR3 sequence reads: CASSLANEQYF. The CDR3 DNA follows: TGTGCCAGCAGTTTAGCGAACGAGCAGTACTTC.